The 31 T cell receptor beta chains listed next were all sequenced from one sample in a study of blood T cells in healthy people across ages. With a J-beta primer mix and a sample-barcoded 5' primer, a second PCR ran roughly 6 to 12 cycles. TCRdb itself ran the 5' RACE reads through MiXCR, one entry per CDR3 protein. The table records approximately 780,000 distinct CDR3 sequences, 25% to 30% of them present only once. These data were also reused for a study on T cells of mothers and their children.

Sequencing was performed on blood. The receptors originated from a boy aged 5-17 years in good health.

This clonotype showed up just a few times. One end of the junction fails to match germline, which may point to a read error. V usage is TRBV12-3 or TRBV12-4 and J usage is TRBJ1-2; D call uncertain. This CDR3 spans 13 amino acids. CDR3 residues: CAGSFRPSYGYTF. The CDR3 region has the DNA TGTGCCGGCAGTTTTCGGCCATCGTATGGCTACACCTTC.

In DNA form, the CDR3 reads TGTGCCAGCACCCAAGACAGGCCTAATCAGCCCCAGCATTTT. Amino acids: CASTQDRPNQPQHF. The rearrangement uses TRBV28 and TRBJ1-5; D is perhaps TRBD1 (6 bases). CDR3 length: 14 residues. With 7 bases removed from V and 4 bases from J, the gap between germline ends came to 14 bases. The germline CDR1 and CDR2 sequences are MDHEN and SYDVKM.

This chain connects TRBV7-2 to TRBJ1-5, with D perhaps matching TRBD1 (6 bases). The CDR3 length is 16 residues. CDR1 is SGHTA, CDR2 FQGNSA, per germline. With 1 base removed from V and 4 bases from J, the gap between germline ends came to 14 bases. CDR3 nucleotide sequence: TGTGCCAGCAGCTTAGTGGGGGGCGGTGGGAATCAGCCCCAGCATTTT. Translating it yields CASSLVGGGGNQPQHF.

This clonotype was detected only a few times. The gene calls are TRBV18 and TRBJ1-4, with a weak D call TRBD1 (5 bases). The CDR3 contains 13 residues. Per germline, CDR1 KGHSH and CDR2 LQKENI. V lost 4 bases and J lost 7, with 10 bases in between. The CDR3 spells CASSQGFGEKLFF. Here the CDR3 DNA reads TGTGCCAGCTCACAGGGGTTTGGTGAAAAACTGTTTTTT.

In this sample, this clonotype turned up once. The rearrangement uses TRBV6-1 and TRBJ1-4; D is possibly TRBD1 (5 bases). This CDR3 contains 14 residues. Germline assignment: CDR1 MNHNS and CDR2 SASEGT. Trimming took 4 bases from V and 8 from J, leaving 14 bases between them. The CDR3 region is CASSGRVDVEKLFF. The CDR3 DNA is TGTGCCAGCAGTGGCAGGGTCGATGTCGAAAAACTGTTTTTT.

Ten or more counts support this clonotype. The chain is built from TRBV7-3 and TRBJ1-1; D is unresolved. The V end lost 7 bases, the J end lost 0 bases, and 3 bases lay between the germline ends. This CDR3 spans 11 amino acids. Germline assignment: CDR1 SGHTA and CDR2 FQGTGA. CDR3 sequence (DNA): TGTGCCAGCAACATGAACACTGAAGCTTTCTTT. The encoded protein is CASNMNTEAFF. Full variable domain (missing parts from reference TRBV7-3 and TRBJ1-1): GAGVSQTPSNKVTEKGKYVELRCDPISGHTALYWYRQSLGQGPEFLIYFQGTGAADDSGLPNDRFFAVRPEGSVSTLKIQRTERGDSAVYLCASNMNTEAFFGQGTRLTVV.

A few counts support this clonotype. V is TRBV4-1 and J is TRBJ2-1, with D perhaps matching TRBD1 or TRBD2 (5 bases each). From germline, CDR1 is MGHRA and CDR2 YSYEKL. The V end was cut by 0 bases, the J end by 2 bases, with 11 bases between. The CDR3 spans 16 residues. The CDR3 bases are TGCGCCAGCAGCCAAGATGGGGGACCGACCTACAATGAGCAGTTCTTC. This encodes CASSQDGGPTYNEQFF.

This clonotype was counted a few times. The chain combines TRBV11-2 with TRBJ2-4, with TRBD1 identical over 7 bases. J was trimmed by 5 bases and V by 2 bases; bases with no gene match: 6. Per germline, CDR1 SGHAT and CDR2 FQNNGV. This CDR3 comprises 15 residues. The CDR3 here is CASSLTGAIENIQYF. CDR3 sequence (DNA): TGTGCCAGCAGCTTAACAGGGGCCATCGAAAACATTCAGTACTTC.

This clonotype was seen more than once but under ten times. The J gene is TRBJ1-3, the V gene TRBV20-1; a possible D gene is TRBD1 (5 bases). Trimming took 0 bases from V and 0 from J, leaving 21 bases between them. Germline assignment: CDR1 DFQATT and CDR2 SNEGSKA (reference sequence). The length of the CDR3 is 19 residues. The chain's CDR3 is CSAREFGAGRPNSGNTIYF. The CDR3, as DNA: TGCAGTGCTAGAGAGTTTGGGGCCGGGCGCCCCAACTCTGGAAACACCATATATTTT.

The V call is TRBV5-1, the J call TRBJ2-7; perhaps TRBD2 as D (5 bases). This CDR3 is 12 amino acids long. Germline CDR1 reads SGHRS; CDR2 reads YFSETQ. V shed 7 bases and J shed 4 bases, with 12 bases lying between them. CDR3 residues: CASGEGTYEQYF. Written as DNA, the CDR3 is TGCGCCAGCGGAGAGGGAACTTACGAGCAGTACTTC.

This clonotype turned up a few times. This chain links TRBV29-1 with TRBJ2-6; TRBD1 agrees at 12 bases. J gave up 2 bases and V 4 bases, and 9 bases lay outside the gene matches. This CDR3 spans 18 amino acids. CDR1 and CDR2 from the germline V gene are SQVTM and ANQGSEA. This CDR3 reads CSVARDRGLTAGANVLTF. DNA of the CDR3: TGCAGCGTTGCCCGGGACAGGGGGCTAACTGCTGGGGCCAACGTCCTGACTTTC.

This clonotype was recorded a few times. The junction and the germline gene differ at one end; a read error may be behind it. The CDR3 region is CASSLGSGQPETRYF. Written as DNA, the CDR3 is TGCGCCAGCAGCTTAGGTTCGGGTCAGCCAGAGACCCGGTACTTC. V gene TRBV5-1 combines with J gene TRBJ2-5; D is ambiguous. This CDR3 has 15 residues. CDR1 is SGHRS, CDR2 YFSETQ, per germline.

This chain connects TRBV7-9 to TRBJ2-1; 8 nucleotides match TRBD1. Germline lookup yields CDR1 SEHNR and CDR2 FQNEAQ (reference sequence). V was pared by 0 bases and J by 9 bases, with 7 bases of the junction left unmatched. There are 15 residues in the CDR3. CDR3 in amino acids: CASSLADRVEIEQFF. CDR3 sequence (DNA): TGTGCCAGCAGCTTAGCGGACAGGGTGGAGATTGAGCAGTTCTTC.

A few counts support this clonotype. CDR3 region: CASSPGPSYEAFF. The CDR3 bases are TGCGCCAGCAGCCCAGGGCCCTCCTATGAAGCTTTCTTT. This chain links TRBV5-1 with TRBJ1-1; D is perhaps TRBD1 (5 bases). The V gene lost 4 bases and the J gene lost 7 bases, with 14 bases spanning the gap. Germline V CDR1 and CDR2: SGHRS, YFSETQ. The CDR3 runs to 13 residues. Full variable domain (missing parts from reference TRBV5-1 and TRBJ1-1): KAGVTQTPRYLIKTRGQQVTLSCSPISGHRSVSWYQQTPGQGLQFLFEYFSETQRNKGNFPGRFSGRQFSNSRSEMNVSTLELGDSALYLCASSPGPSYEAFFGQGTRLTVV.

This chain joins TRBV12-3 or TRBV12-4 and TRBJ2-7; no definite D call. The CDR3 is made up of 11 amino acids. The V end lost 6 bases, the J end lost 7 bases, and 10 bases lay between the germline ends. CDR3 amino acids: CASSRMGEQYF. The CDR3 DNA is TGTGCCAGCAGCAGAATGGGGGAGCAGTACTTC.

A few counts support this clonotype. CDR3 sequence: CASSQDWGSLNIQYF. The CDR3 nucleotides are TGTGCCAGCAGCCAAGATTGGGGCTCCCTAAACATTCAGTACTTC. This chain uses TRBV4-2 with TRBJ2-4; a weak D match, TRBD1 (5 bases). Germline assignment: CDR1 LGHNA and CDR2 YNFKEQ. The CDR3 totals 15 residues. The V end lost 0 bases, the J end lost 6 bases, and 12 bases lay between the germline ends.

This chain connects TRBV28 to TRBJ2-5; 10 positions agree with TRBD1. The J call may be in error: the DNA end matches TRBJ2-7 better. This CDR3 has 14 amino acids. Germline V gene data show CDR1 as MDHEN and CDR2 as SYDVKM. This chain's CDR3 is CASTSGTGVYEQYF. The CDR3 nucleotides are TGTGCCAGCACCTCCGGGACAGGGGTTTACGAGCAGTACTTC.

V and J are TRBV27 and TRBJ1-2; weak D call: TRBD1 (6 bases). Trimming left V 11 bases short and J 8 bases short, with 21 bases between. Germline CDR1 MNHEY, CDR2 SMNVEV (reference sequence). There are 13 residues in the CDR3. The CDR3 loop reads CAVQGFGSGGYTF. CDR3 DNA sequence: TGTGCCGTACAGGGTTTCGGTTCAGGGGGCTACACCTTC.

The chain combines TRBV2 with TRBJ1-4; no clear D gene. The CDR3 extends over 13 amino acids. The germline V and J ends were trimmed by 6 bases and 10 bases, with 15 bases remaining between them. Germline values: CDR1 SNHLY, CDR2 FYNNEI. CDR3 sequence reads: CASSSVRAGKLFF. In DNA form, the CDR3 reads TGTGCCAGCAGCTCGGTTCGGGCTGGAAAACTGTTTTTT.

This clonotype was detected ten times or more. The junction and the germline gene differ at one end; a read error may be behind it. The CDR3 region has the DNA TGTGCCAGCAGCTTAGGGCTCCAAGAGACCCAGTACTTC. Translating gives CASSLGLQETQYF. J is TRBJ2-5 and V is TRBV5-1; D uncertain. This CDR3 spans 13 amino acids. Germline CDR1 is SGHRS and CDR2 is YFSETQ.

The rearrangement joins TRBV29-1 to TRBJ2-5, with 9 nucleotides matching TRBD2. The V gene end was trimmed by 3 bases and the J gene end by 4 bases; junction bases not matched to a gene: 9. This CDR3 is built from 15 residues. CDR1 is SQVTM, CDR2 ANQGSEA, per germline. In DNA, the CDR3 is TGCAGCGTTGAGTCCGGGACTAGCAAGGGAGAGACCCAGTACTTC. Protein product: CSVESGTSKGETQYF.

A few counts support this clonotype. The genes are TRBV5-4 and TRBJ2-3; 15 bases are shared with TRBD2. The CDR3 runs 18 residues. The germline gives CDR1 SGHNT, CDR2 YYREEE (reference sequence). With V trimmed by 0 bases and J by 1 base, 3 bases remained unmatched. The CDR3 is CASSLVGLAGGGTDTQYF. The CDR3 DNA is TGTGCCAGCAGCTTGGTGGGACTAGCGGGGGGTGGCACAGATACGCAGTATTTT.

This clonotype came up a few times. The chain combines TRBV5-1 with TRBJ2-5; 9 nucleotides align to TRBD1. The J call could be wrong; TRBJ2-1 is a better fit for the DNA end. Germline V gene lookup returns CDR1 SGHRS and CDR2 YFSETQ. The CDR3 sequence is 14 residues long. CDR3 region: CANSRDRVYNEQFF. CDR3 bases: TGCGCCAACAGTCGGGACAGGGTTTACAATGAGCAGTTCTTC.

This clonotype was detected only a few times. The chain has TRBV12-3 or TRBV12-4 and TRBJ2-5; D unclear. The CDR3 contains 14 residues. V was clipped by 5 bases and J by 1 base, with 11 bases between them. CDR3: CASSPGLTQETQYF. CDR3 DNA sequence: TGTGCCAGCAGTCCCGGCCTTACCCAAGAGACCCAGTACTTC.

This clonotype has just a few counts. The chain joins TRBV7-6 to TRBJ2-5; 7 positions agree with TRBD1. The CDR3 spans 16 residues. With 4 bases clipped from V and 2 bases from J, the junction kept 10 bases outside the gene matches. The germline gives CDR1 SGHVS, CDR2 FNYEAQ. In nucleotides, the CDR3 is TGTGCCAGCAGCTGGGGCACAGGGGAGACGCAAGAGACCCAGTACTTC. It codes for CASSWGTGETQETQYF.

This clonotype has a handful of counts. The genes are TRBV27 and TRBJ2-5; D possibly corresponds to TRBD2 (7 bases). The end of the DNA fits TRBJ2-7 better, so the J call may be wrong. Germline values: CDR1 MNHEY, CDR2 SMNVEV (reference sequence). This CDR3 has 14 residues. The CDR3 DNA is TGTGCCAGCAGTGGATGGGGAGGGGGCTACGAGCAGTACTTC. It specifies CASSGWGGGYEQYF.

This clonotype was detected a few times. The chain couples TRBV21-1 to TRBJ1-1. TRBV21-1 is a recognized pseudogene. The CDR3 totals 14 residues. CDR3 sequence (DNA): TGTGCCAGCAGCAATAGTGTGGCAAACACTGAAGCTTTCTTT. Protein sequence: CASSNSVANTEAFF.

This clonotype occurred a few times. This chain connects TRBV2 to TRBJ1-6; 8 bases are a match to TRBD1. Per the germline V gene, CDR1 is SNHLY and CDR2 is FYNNEI. J gave up 9 bases and V 6 bases, and 7 bases lay outside the gene matches. The length of the CDR3 is 14 residues. The CDR3 here is CASRFRTGLSPLHF. DNA of the CDR3: TGTGCCAGCAGGTTTCGGACAGGGCTTTCACCCCTCCACTTT. Full variable domain (remainder filled in from reference TRBV2 and TRBJ1-6): EPEVTQTPSHQVTQMGQEVILRCVPISNHLYFYWYRQILGQKVEFLVSFYNNEISEKSEIFDDQFSVERPDGSNFTLKIRSTKLEDSAMYFCASRFRTGLSPLHFGNGTRLTVT.

This sequence joins TRBV6-5 and TRBJ2-1, with D unresolved. The V end was cut by 8 bases, the J end by 8 bases, with 13 bases between. Germline V CDR1 and CDR2: MNHEY, SVGAGI. This CDR3 contains 12 residues. CDR3 in DNA: TGTGCCAGCTCTGCCCTCTCCCATGAGCAGTTCTTC. Translating gives CASSALSHEQFF.

This clonotype was detected a few times. Relative to the germline gene, one junction end is altered; a read error may explain this. The gene calls are TRBV12-5 and TRBJ2-3; D may be TRBD1 or TRBD2 (6 bases each). The CDR3 consists of 13 residues. The V gene's germline CDR1 is LGHNT and CDR2 FRNRAP. This chain's CDR3 is CASGSGATNTQYF. The DNA for the CDR3 is TGTGCTAGTGGCTCGGGGGCCACAAATACGCAGTATTTT.

This clonotype was seen more than once but under ten times. The gene calls are TRBV6-1 and TRBJ1-4, with 7 bases lining up with TRBD1. The V gene's germline CDR1 is MNHNS and CDR2 SASEGT. CDR3 length equals 12 residues. Germline trimming cut 5 bases from V and 7 bases from J; bases unmatched to any gene: 1. CDR3 coding DNA: TGTGCCAGCAGTTGGACAGGTGAAAAACTGTTTTTT. Amino acid sequence: CASSWTGEKLFF.